Below, one T cell receptor beta chain is given with its context. The clone's antigen remains unknown. No base qualities exist here, and no much larger clone lies one base off it. The data belong to a study of response to subunit inactivated influenza vaccine (dated by TCRdb to 2016 to 2018). Background for the entire study: Deep quantitative T cell receptor repertoire profiling was used in the study to track responses to a trivalent subunit inactivated influenza vaccine. What the study reported, not specific to this receptor: The authors suggested that each seasonal influenza vaccination may recruit only a limited number of new T cells.

The time point label, as the study defines it: approximately 45 days after influenza vaccine administration. Including the terminal cysteine and phenylalanine, the CDR3 comprises 14 residues. Solely the CDR3 DNA is kept, with 42 bases framed from the first base. In the germline V gene, CDR1 corresponds to SGHTA and CDR2 to FQGNSA. The junction shows trimming of 2 bases on V and 6 bases on J, plus 11 bases between the germline ends. Library preparation was by RT-PCR. Instrument used: Illumina HiSeq 2500. TCRdb trimmed the raw reads at Q25, called clones with MiXCR and kept productive beta chains. Records with the same CDR3 protein are collapsed into one entry carrying the most frequent genes and DNA. This sample holds 450,000 to 500,000 distinct CDR3 sequences; approximately 11% were observed only once. Approximately 12% of the sample lies in the top ten.

This specimen consisted of PBMCs from blood, obtained roughly 45 days after vaccination. Recombination joined TRBV7-2 with TRBJ2-1; TRBD2 could be the D gene, as 5 bases match. This clonotype was obtained from a middle-aged man who received an inactivated influenza vaccine. Donor details come from another sample of the same person, matched by shared clones. The CDR3 is CASSLWGASNEQFF. The nucleotides are TGTGCCAGCAGCTTATGGGGAGCCAGCAATGAGCAGTTCTTC.